This T cell receptor beta chain emerged from a study of cytomegalovirus exposure and HLA in healthy donors. Study results and caveats: Presence/absence analyses treated sequencing depth as roughly uniform across donors. An analysis that was carried out later associated 16,951 TCR beta sequences with HLA alleles at 0.05 false discovery rate. The productive fraction for most TCR beta V segments was about 87% or about 30% in an earlier analysis. Among the CMV-associated chains, three were confirmed in vitro as specific for CMV antigens.

The CDR3 has 18 residues. Germline-derived CDR1 and CDR2 are MGHRA and YSYEKL. Concerning this clone: Its antigen is still unknown. The junction shows a germline mismatch at one end, possibly a read error.

Primers: 60 Vbeta forward and 13 Jbeta reverse. The method was immunoSEQ multiplex PCR; TCRdb's version includes in-frame clones alone and lacks a portion of them. The table lists about 78,000 clones, about 80% of them singletons. The V and J genes are TRBV4-1 and TRBJ2-4; 8 nucleotides agree with TRBD1. The sequence came from a man aged 50 to 60 in good health and CMV-seropositive. The specimen sequenced was PBMCs. This chain's CDR3 is CASSQGRQGIIAKNSQYF. The CDR3 DNA sequence: TGCGCCAGCAGCCAAGGACGACAGGGGATAATAGCCAAAAACAGTCAGTACTTC.